This TCR beta chain appears in the sequencing data of a study of blood T cell repertoires in COVID-19. Study overall: COVID-19 samples, acute and convalescent, were from the United States, Italy and Spain. The cDNA or gDNA used as material had been derived from T cells, B-cell-depleted T cells, or PBMCs.

Germline CDR1 SGHRS, CDR2 YFSETQ. The CDR3 is made up of 14 amino acids. With 4 bases clipped from V and 4 bases from J, the junction kept 7 bases outside the gene matches. It was during active infection that Seattle patients were enrolled and then longitudinally followed. As handled by the study authors: Reference gene primer amplification in the assay estimated nucleated cell counts. The method was immunoSEQ multiplex PCR; TCRdb's version includes in-frame clones alone and lacks a portion of them. That table supplies the V and J calls and clone size; D and trimming were determined from the DNA. The sample lists 130,000 or so clones; about 88% were seen once.

The TCR was taken from a human donor with COVID-19, enrolled during active disease. The donor label of this sample is uncertain. Source material: peripheral blood. V and J are TRBV5-1 and TRBJ2-5, with 7 nucleotides matching TRBD2. The CDR3: CASSGGGPVETQYF. The DNA for the CDR3 is TGCGCCAGCAGCGGGGGGGGACCAGTAGAGACCCAGTACTTC.